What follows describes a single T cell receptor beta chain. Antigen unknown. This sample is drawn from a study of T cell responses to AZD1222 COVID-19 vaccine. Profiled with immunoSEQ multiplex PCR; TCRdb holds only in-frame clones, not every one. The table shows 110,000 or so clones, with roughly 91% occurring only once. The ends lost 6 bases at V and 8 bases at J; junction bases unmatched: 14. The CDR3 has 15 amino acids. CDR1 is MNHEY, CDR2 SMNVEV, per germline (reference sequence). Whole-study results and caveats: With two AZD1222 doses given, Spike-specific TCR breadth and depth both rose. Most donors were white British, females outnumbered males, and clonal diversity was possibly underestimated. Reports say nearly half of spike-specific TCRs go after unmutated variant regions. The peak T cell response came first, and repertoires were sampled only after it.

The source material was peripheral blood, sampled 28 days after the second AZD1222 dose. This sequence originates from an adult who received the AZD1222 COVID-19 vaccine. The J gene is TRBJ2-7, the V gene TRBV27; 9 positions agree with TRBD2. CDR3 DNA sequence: TGTGCCAGCAGACAAACCCCCCTAGCGGGAAGCAAGCAGTACTTC. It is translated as CASRQTPLAGSKQYF.